This T cell receptor (beta chain) is from a study of T-cell memory formation after mild COVID-19. TCRdb passed the 5' RACE reads through MiXCR, listing each CDR3 protein once. Among 150,000 or so distinct CDR3 sequences, roughly 15% were seen once, and the ten largest hold 14%. For this clonotype: Its antigen is not known.

Germline V gives CDR1 MNHEY, CDR2 SMNVEV (reference sequence). The CDR3 is made up of 16 amino acids. The J segment lost 0 bases and the V segment lost 4 bases, leaving 5 bases of the junction unmatched. Notes on the study in general: Clones shrinking from day 15 to 85 showed even CD4/CD8 mixes; later expanders tilted CD4+.

The chain links TRBV27 to TRBJ2-2; TRBD1 matches at 7 bases. This clonotype originated in an adult woman who had mild COVID-19 (a few samples of this study predate the infection). Cell type and time point are not known. The material sequenced was PBMCs or a T cell subset sorted from them (not recorded which). The CDR3 reads CASSSGTEANTGELFF. The CDR3 DNA is TGTGCCAGCAGTTCAGGGACAGAGGCGAACACCGGGGAGCTGTTTTTT.